Following are 18 T cell receptor beta chains from one sample sequenced in a study of response to subunit inactivated influenza vaccine. TCRdb recomputed calls from the RT-PCR reads with MiXCR, one row per CDR3 protein. The data show under 850,000 distinct CDR3 sequences, about 18% seen once. The starting material was PBMCs from blood, obtained more than 4 days after vaccination. Receptors were obtained from a man over 45 who received an inactivated influenza vaccine.

This clonotype was seen more than once but under ten times. The V gene is TRBV10-3, the J gene TRBJ1-4; possibly TRBD1 for D (6 bases). Trimming left V 3 bases short and J 2 bases short, with 13 bases between. Germline assignment: CDR1 ENHRY and CDR2 SYGVKD. The CDR3 totals 16 residues. The CDR3 is CAISDPMRGTNEKLFF. The CDR3 DNA reads as TGTGCCATCAGTGACCCAATGAGGGGGACTAATGAAAAACTGTTTTTT.

This chain links TRBV6-2 or TRBV6-3 with TRBJ2-2; 7 bases align to TRBD2. CDR1 and CDR2 from the germline V gene are MNHEY and SVGEGT. This CDR3 contains 16 residues. J lost 5 bases, V lost 2 bases, and 8 bases had no gene match. The CDR3 DNA reads as TGTGCCAGCAGTTACGAATTCGGGACTAATACCGGGGAGCTGTTTTTT. Protein product: CASSYEFGTNTGELFF.

This clonotype was observed a handful of times. The chain is built from TRBV20-1 and TRBJ1-5, with unresolved D. In germline, CDR1 is DFQATT, CDR2 SNEGSKA (reference sequence). The CDR3 length is 13 residues. V was trimmed by 6 bases and J by 5 bases, leaving 14 bases between them. The CDR3 protein is CSATGSWDQPQHF. The CDR3 region has the DNA TGCAGTGCCACCGGGTCTTGGGATCAGCCCCAGCATTTT.

The CDR3 nucleotides are TGTGCCAGCAGCCAGGGGGCGGCACCTTACAATGAGCAGTTCTTC. Its protein product is CASSQGAAPYNEQFF. This chain joins TRBV7-7 and TRBJ2-1; 8 bases line up with TRBD1. Germline values: CDR1 SSHAT, CDR2 FNYEAQ (reference sequence). CDR3 length: 15 amino acids. The V gene end was trimmed by 5 bases and the J gene end by 4 bases; junction bases not matched to a gene: 7.

This clonotype was seen repeatedly, ten times or more. V gene TRBV29-1 combines with J gene TRBJ1-1; D unclear. The CDR3 is 12 residues long. The germline V gene has CDR1 SQVTM and CDR2 ANQGSEA. The V gene lost 6 bases and the J gene lost 0 bases, with 8 bases spanning the gap. The CDR3 loop is CSVKTLNTEAFF. The CDR3, as DNA: TGCAGCGTAAAGACACTGAACACTGAAGCTTTCTTT.

The chain combines TRBV5-6 with TRBJ2-7, with D possibly TRBD1 on 7 matching bases. Germline values: CDR1 SGHDT, CDR2 YYEEEE. This CDR3 is built from 15 residues. Trimming pared 5 bases from V and 5 bases from J, leaving 20 bases between. The CDR3 loop is CASSRGQPLANEQYF. The CDR3, as DNA: TGTGCCAGCAGTAGGGGACAGCCCCTAGCGAACGAGCAGTACTTC. The full variable domain, completed using reference TRBV5-6 and TRBJ2-7, is DAGVTQSPTHLIKTRGQQVTLRCSPKSGHDTVSWYQQALGQGPQFIFQYYEEEERQRGNFPDRFSGHQFPNYSSELNVNALLLGDSALYLCASSRGQPLANEQYFGPGTRLTVT.

V usage is TRBV12-3 or TRBV12-4 and J usage is TRBJ2-3; 10 bases map to TRBD1. CDR3 length equals 16 residues. V lost 5 bases and J lost 2; bases outside the gene matches: 7. The CDR3 here is CASSAPGQGITDTQYF. The CDR3 region has the DNA TGTGCCAGCAGTGCCCCGGGACAGGGGATCACAGATACGCAGTATTTT.

This clonotype was detected many times. The junction differs from germline at one of its ends, possibly a read error. This chain links TRBV20-1 with TRBJ2-7, with D maybe TRBD2 (5 bases). CDR1 and CDR2 from the germline V gene are DFQATT and SNEGSKA (reference sequence). The CDR3 has 12 residues. This chain's CDR3 is CSARPELDSRHF. As DNA, the CDR3 is TGCAGTGCTAGGCCTGAACTAGATTCGCGACACTTC.

This clonotype was seen a few times. The chain combines TRBV5-4 with TRBJ1-1; D is unresolved. The germline V and J ends were trimmed by 4 bases and 0 bases, with 10 bases remaining between them. Germline values: CDR1 SGHNT, CDR2 YYREEE (reference sequence). The CDR3 consists of 14 residues. This CDR3 reads CASSPAGMNTEAFF. The CDR3 DNA follows: TGTGCCAGCAGCCCGGCGGGAATGAACACTGAAGCTTTCTTT.

Comment on this clonotype: At one end, the junction sequence differs from germline, possibly due to a read error. The rearrangement joins TRBV7-2 to TRBJ2-2, with a tentative D call TRBD2 (5 bases). The CDR3 has 12 amino acids. Germline V gene lookup returns CDR1 SGHTA and CDR2 FQGNSA. The CDR3 reads CASSTYTGKLFF. The CDR3 coding sequence is TGTGCCAGCAGCACCTACACCGGGAAGCTGTTTTTT.

This sequence joins TRBV19 and TRBJ2-3; the match to TRBD2 covers 11 bases. Trimming at V came to 1 base and at J to 0 bases, leaving 9 bases not matched to a gene. The CDR3 loop spans 19 amino acids. CDR1 LNHDA and CDR2 SQIVND come from the germline V gene (reference sequence). This CDR3 is CASSIASGGPYISTDTQYF. DNA of the CDR3: TGTGCCAGTAGTATAGCTAGCGGGGGGCCTTATATTAGCACAGATACGCAGTATTTT. The full variable domain, in which reference TRBV19 and TRBJ2-3 provide the parts outside the CDR3, is DGGITQSPKYLFRKEGQNVTLSCEQNLNHDAMYWYRQDPGQGLRLIYYSQIVNDFQKGDIAEGYSVSREKKESFPLTVTSAQKNPTAFYLCASSIASGGPYISTDTQYFGPGTRLTVL.

This chain connects TRBV10-3 to TRBJ2-4, with D possibly being TRBD1 (6 bases). The CDR3 consists of 14 residues. With 6 bases removed from V and 7 bases from J, the gap between germline ends came to 16 bases. Germline CDR1 reads ENHRY; CDR2 reads SYGVKD. This CDR3 reads CAIRAGETNNIQYF. In DNA, the CDR3 is TGTGCCATCAGGGCAGGGGAAACGAACAACATTCAGTACTTC.

V and J are TRBV4-1 and TRBJ2-5, with D tentatively TRBD2 (7 bases). Trimming stripped 3 bases from V and 2 bases from J, with 13 bases between. This CDR3 region has 15 residues. Germline V lookup: CDR1 MGHRA, CDR2 YSYEKL. The CDR3 nucleotides are TGCGCCAGCAGCCAGGGGGGGGCCAATCAAGAGACCCAGTACTTC. Its translation: CASSQGGANQETQYF.

This sequence joins TRBV29-1 and TRBJ2-5; TRBD1 aligns across 11 bases. With 5 bases clipped from V and 6 bases from J, the junction kept 11 bases outside the gene matches. In germline, CDR1 is SQVTM, CDR2 ANQGSEA. The CDR3 loop spans 15 amino acids. The CDR3 protein is CSVFIPGTGGKTQYF. The CDR3 DNA sequence: TGCAGCGTTTTCATCCCCGGGACAGGGGGAAAGACCCAGTACTTC.

In this sample, this clonotype turned up a few times. The chain couples TRBV7-2 to TRBJ2-2, with 8 bases that match TRBD2. The CDR3 extends over 17 amino acids. Germline assignment: CDR1 SGHTA and CDR2 FQGNSA. V shed 5 bases, J shed 0 bases, and the junction held 8 bases outside the gene matches. In DNA form, the CDR3 reads TGTGCCAGCAGCCCCACGCGGGGGGAACCGAACACCGGGGAGCTGTTTTTT. This encodes CASSPTRGEPNTGELFF.

This clonotype was seen more than once but under ten times. V is TRBV6-5 and J is TRBJ2-7; TRBD2 agrees at 8 bases. This CDR3 has 15 residues. The V gene end was trimmed by 4 bases and the J gene end by 7 bases; junction bases not matched to a gene: 12. Germline CDR1 is MNHEY and CDR2 is SVGAGI. CDR3 nucleotides: TGTGCCAGCAGTTCAGGACTAGCCTCTCCCCGAGAGCAGTACTTC. This codes for CASSSGLASPREQYF.

In its sample, this clonotype was seen a few times. The chain uses TRBV10-2 and TRBJ2-7; D is unclear. V was cut by 6 bases and J by 3 bases, with 12 bases left in between. Per germline, CDR1 WSHSY and CDR2 SAAADI. The CDR3 runs 13 residues. The CDR3 bases are TGCGCCAGCAGCTTCGGACCGGACTACGAGCAGTACTTC. It specifies CASSFGPDYEQYF.

The sample holds a few counts of this clonotype. The rearrangement uses TRBV27 and TRBJ2-5; D ambiguous. The CDR3 covers 14 residues. V was clipped by 3 bases and J by 2 bases, with 10 bases between them. Germline loops: CDR1 MNHEY, CDR2 SMNVEV (reference sequence). The CDR3 here is CASSFVHDQETQYF. CDR3 nucleotide sequence: TGTGCCAGCAGTTTCGTACACGATCAAGAGACCCAGTACTTC.